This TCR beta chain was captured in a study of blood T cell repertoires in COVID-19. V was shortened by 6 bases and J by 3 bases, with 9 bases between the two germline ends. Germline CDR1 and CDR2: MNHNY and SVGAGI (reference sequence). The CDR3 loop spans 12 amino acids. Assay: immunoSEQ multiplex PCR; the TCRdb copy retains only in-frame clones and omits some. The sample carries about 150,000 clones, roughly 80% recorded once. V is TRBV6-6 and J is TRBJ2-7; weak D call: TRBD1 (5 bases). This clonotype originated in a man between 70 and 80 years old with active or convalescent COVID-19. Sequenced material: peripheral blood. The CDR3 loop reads CASRYDSYEQYF. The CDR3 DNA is TGTGCCAGCAGATACGACAGCTACGAGCAGTACTTC.